This T cell receptor beta chain emerged from a study of human T cells and chemical hapten exposure. Background on the study: Patients' scalps got diphenylcyclopropenone weekly throughout the approximately 25-week study. Slight differences in pooled library volume were the main source of varying TCR yields across samples.

Indicated time point: pre-sensitization, week 0. The sample's treatment: therapeutic diphenylcyclopropenone sensitization with weekly scalp DPC. One entry per CDR3 protein, called by TCRdb with MiXCR from the RACE reads. The data contain roughly 38,000 distinct CDR3 sequences, around 11% of them singletons. Findings and limits, study-wide: Clustering by CDR3 similarity yielded significantly more large clusters from expanded TCRs than controls.

Concerning this clonotype: The target antigen is unknown.

This receptor was obtained from a woman in her twenties or thirties with alopecia areata. Some clones in this sample may be carry-over from other donors' samples. This specimen consisted of whole blood, obtained in connection with sensitization to the hapten diphenylcyclopropenone (DPC).

The CDR3 DNA reads as TGTGCCAGCAGTACCTCTTTACCAATCACAGATACGCAGTATTTT. This encodes CASSTSLPITDTQYF. The J gene is TRBJ2-3, the V gene TRBV6-2 or TRBV6-3; D not certain. V lost 5 bases, J lost 2 bases, and 14 bases lay in between. CDR1 MNHEY and CDR2 SVGEGT come from the germline V gene. The CDR3 runs to 15 residues.